Each of the 23 T cell receptor beta chains below was sequenced from the same sample in a study of CD8 T cells in Susac syndrome. Reverse transcription of about 0.5 to 1 ug RNA used random hexamers. TCRdb processed the immunoSEQ multiplex PCR reads anew with MiXCR; each CDR3 protein has one entry. The table has 150,000 to 200,000 distinct CDR3 sequences, approximately 94% seen once; the top ten hold roughly 0.098%. Specimen: CD4+ T cells from PBMCs. These receptor sequences come from a human donor with multiple sclerosis.

V usage is TRBV30 and J usage is TRBJ2-6; D gene uncertain. V lost 3 bases, J lost 4 bases, and 19 bases lay in between. Germline CDR1 GTSNPN, CDR2 SVGIG (reference sequence). The CDR3 is made up of 17 amino acids. This CDR3 reads CAWRAPMGSYGANVLTF. CDR3 in DNA: TGTGCCTGGAGGGCACCGATGGGGTCCTACGGGGCCAACGTCCTGACTTTC.

This chain connects TRBV20-1 to TRBJ1-2; the D gene is possibly TRBD1 (5 bases). Germline loops: CDR1 DFQATT, CDR2 SNEGSKA (reference sequence). The CDR3 has 14 residues. Trimming took 8 bases from V and 5 from J, leaving 21 bases between them. The chain's CDR3 is CSTPPGGTEYGYTF. For the CDR3, the DNA is TGCAGTACTCCCCCCGGGGGTACAGAATATGGCTACACCTTC.

The rearrangement joins TRBV12-3 or TRBV12-4 to TRBJ2-2; D unresolved. V was clipped by 2 bases and J by 4 bases, with 11 bases between them. The CDR3 is made up of 15 amino acids. The CDR3 loop reads CASSLQPRGTGELFF. The CDR3 DNA follows: TGTGCCAGCAGTTTACAGCCCCGAGGCACCGGGGAGCTGTTTTTT.

The chain employs TRBV7-3 and TRBJ2-3, with D possibly matching TRBD2 (6 bases). The CDR3 consists of 15 residues. The germline V gene encodes CDR1 SGHTA and CDR2 FQGTGA. Trimming pared 1 base from V and 0 bases from J, leaving 8 bases between. CDR3 sequence reads: CASSLSGISTDTQYF. CDR3 nucleotide sequence: TGTGCCAGCAGCTTAAGCGGGATTAGCACAGATACGCAGTATTTT.

CDR3 in amino acids: CASSNWDSPSSYEQYF. The DNA of the CDR3 is TGTGCCAGTAGTAACTGGGACAGTCCTTCCTCCTACGAGCAGTACTTC. J is TRBJ2-7 and V is TRBV19; 7 bases are a match to TRBD1. This CDR3 is 16 amino acids long. V was clipped by 4 bases and J by 0 bases; unmatched bases: 9. Germline-derived CDR1 and CDR2 are LNHDA and SQIVND (reference sequence).

This chain links TRBV20-1 with TRBJ2-3, with 7 bases aligning to TRBD1. The CDR3 runs to 16 residues. Germline V lookup: CDR1 DFQATT, CDR2 SNEGSKA (reference sequence). The trim removed 2 bases at V and 2 bases at J, leaving 10 bases unmatched. For the CDR3, the DNA is TGCAGTGCTAGACGACAGGGCCTACAGATCACAGATACGCAGTATTTT. Its translation: CSARRQGLQITDTQYF.

The chain has TRBV19 and TRBJ2-3; a possible D gene is TRBD1 (5 bases). Between the trimmed V and J ends, which lost 8 bases and 0 bases, there was a span of 6 bases. Germline CDR1 LNHDA, CDR2 SQIVND (reference sequence). CDR3 length: 12 amino acids. This CDR3 is CASRQSTDTQYF. The CDR3 DNA follows: TGTGCCAGTCGACAGAGCACAGATACGCAGTATTTT.

V is TRBV7-9 and J is TRBJ2-2; D assignment may be TRBD1 or TRBD2 (6 bases each). V lost 5 bases and J 1 base, leaving 14 bases between the germline ends. The CDR3 is 16 residues long. CDR1 and CDR2 (germline): SEHNR, FQNEAQ (reference sequence). In DNA, the CDR3 is TGTGCCAGCAGCCGAGGAGGGGGTGTGAACACCGGGGAGCTGTTTTTT. Translating it yields CASSRGGGVNTGELFF.

V gene TRBV5-4 combines with J gene TRBJ1-4, with D perhaps matching TRBD1 (5 bases). The CDR3 contains 12 residues. V was shortened by 4 bases and J by 11 bases, with 12 bases between the two germline ends. In germline, CDR1 is SGHNT, CDR2 YYREEE (reference sequence). The CDR3 here is CASSPIGGKLFF. CDR3 sequence (DNA): TGTGCCAGCAGCCCTATCGGGGGGAAACTGTTTTTT.

The rearrangement uses TRBV7-9 and TRBJ2-3, with a possible D match to TRBD2 (6 bases). The V gene lost 1 base and the J gene lost 10 bases, with 12 bases spanning the gap. Germline loops: CDR1 SEHNR, CDR2 FQNEAQ (reference sequence). CDR3 length: 13 amino acids. Here the CDR3 DNA reads TGTGCCAGCAGCTTAGGGGGCGGGGTGGCGCAGTATTTT. It codes for CASSLGGGVAQYF.

The CDR3 DNA reads TGCAGTGCTAGCCAGGACAGGGGCTTTGACGGGGAGCTGTTTTTT. As protein: CSASQDRGFDGELFF. V usage is TRBV20-1 and J usage is TRBJ2-2, with TRBD1 matching 9 bases. Trimming took 3 bases from V and 7 from J; bases not matched to a gene: 9. Germline V gene sequence: CDR1 DFQATT, CDR2 SNEGSKA (reference sequence). This CDR3 region has 15 residues.

The V call is TRBV18, the J call TRBJ1-2; D gene unclear. The germline gives CDR1 KGHSH, CDR2 LQKENI. The V end lost 2 bases, the J end lost 1 base, and 8 bases lay between the germline ends. The CDR3 length is 14 residues. This CDR3 reads CASSPMVDNYGYTF. CDR3 coding DNA: TGTGCCAGCTCACCAATGGTGGATAACTATGGCTACACCTTC.

The chain links TRBV20-1 to TRBJ2-4, with D possibly called TRBD1 or TRBD2 (6 bases each). The V gene's germline CDR1 is DFQATT and CDR2 SNEGSKA (reference sequence). The CDR3 extends over 16 amino acids. V lost 3 bases and J 11 bases, leaving 26 bases between the germline ends. CDR3 bases: TGCAGTGCTAGTGGGGGGCACCGGGTGACGGATTCCGTTCAGTACTTC. This translates into CSASGGHRVTDSVQYF.

In DNA form, the CDR3 reads TGTGCCATCAGCGACGGGGGGGCCAACCAAGAGACCCAGTACTTC. Protein sequence: CAISDGGANQETQYF. The chain employs TRBV10-3 and TRBJ2-5; 8 nucleotides agree with TRBD2. Looked up from germline, CDR1 is ENHRY and CDR2 is SYGVKD. There are 15 residues in the CDR3. With 6 bases clipped from V and 0 bases from J, the junction kept 6 bases outside the gene matches.

J is TRBJ2-7 and V is TRBV12-3 or TRBV12-4, with a weak D call TRBD2 (5 bases). The V end lost 1 base, the J end lost 6 bases, and 10 bases lay between the germline ends. There are 13 residues in the CDR3. The CDR3: CASSLVEAGEQYF. CDR3 DNA sequence: TGTGCCAGCAGTTTAGTTGAGGCGGGCGAGCAGTACTTC.

The chain uses TRBV12-3 or TRBV12-4 and TRBJ1-5; D is perhaps TRBD1 (5 bases). The CDR3 consists of 12 residues. Trimming removed 6 bases at V and 16 bases at J, with 19 bases between. The CDR3 region is CASSRGTGGEHF. In DNA form, the CDR3 reads TGTGCCAGCAGCAGAGGGACCGGGGGGGAACATTTT.

The gene calls are TRBV11-2 and TRBJ1-1; TRBD1 agrees at 7 bases. CDR3 length equals 15 residues. Germline CDR1 SGHAT, CDR2 FQNNGV. Germline trimming cut 7 bases from V and 5 bases from J; bases unmatched to any gene: 13. The CDR3 region has the DNA TGTGCCAGCACGAGCAGACAGGGTGGAGGAACTGAAGCTTTCTTT. Translated: CASTSRQGGGTEAFF.

The V gene is TRBV6-5, the J gene TRBJ1-2, with 8 positions matching TRBD1. The CDR3 has 15 residues. J was trimmed by 5 bases and V by 5 bases; bases with no gene match: 10. Germline CDR1 MNHEY, CDR2 SVGAGI. The CDR3 bases are TGTGCCAGCAGTGTACGACAGGGGATAATTTATGGCTACACCTTC. Amino acid sequence: CASSVRQGIIYGYTF.

The chain has TRBV6-5 and TRBJ1-6; tentatively, D is TRBD1 (5 bases). V lost 6 bases and J lost 9, with 15 bases in between. Germline V gene lookup returns CDR1 MNHEY and CDR2 SVGAGI. The CDR3 spans 14 residues. The CDR3 protein is CASSPGYGGSPLHF. CDR3 DNA sequence: TGTGCCAGCAGCCCTGGATACGGGGGTTCACCCCTCCACTTT.

The chain recombines TRBV20-1 with TRBJ2-1; no clear D. V lost 0 bases to trimming and J lost 7 bases, with 4 bases between them. The CDR3 totals 11 residues. CDR1 DFQATT and CDR2 SNEGSKA come from the germline V gene (reference sequence). CDR3 loop: CSAREPNEQFF. The CDR3 DNA sequence: TGCAGTGCTAGAGAACCGAATGAGCAGTTCTTC.

This chain connects TRBV6-6 to TRBJ2-1; possibly TRBD1 or TRBD2 for D (5 bases each). The V gene lost 4 bases and the J gene lost 5 bases, with 15 bases spanning the gap. Germline CDR1 and CDR2: MNHNY and SVGAGI (reference sequence). The CDR3 runs 15 residues. The CDR3 DNA sequence: TGTGCCAGCAGTTTAGTCGGGACGAATCACAATGAGCAGTTCTTC. Protein product: CASSLVGTNHNEQFF.

This chain joins TRBV10-3 and TRBJ2-3, with D maybe TRBD2 (5 bases). V lost 11 bases to trimming and J lost 7 bases, with 13 bases between them. From germline, CDR1 is ENHRY and CDR2 SYGVKD. The CDR3 consists of 11 residues. This CDR3 is CAARSVNTQYF. For the CDR3, the DNA is TGTGCCGCCCGTAGCGTTAATACGCAGTATTTT.

The chain links TRBV20-1 to TRBJ1-3, with TRBD1 identical over 9 bases. The CDR3 loop spans 15 amino acids. The germline CDR1 and CDR2 sequences are DFQATT and SNEGSKA (reference sequence). V shed 6 bases and J 4 bases; nucleotides not matched to a gene: 10. The CDR3 nucleotides read TGCAGTGCCCTTCCCGGGACAGGGCCCGGAAACACCATATATTTT. Translating it yields CSALPGTGPGNTIYF.